Here is one T cell receptor beta chain with its context. What it binds is unknown. This sample was included in a study of Tregs in tolerant kidney transplant recipients. Study-wide findings and caveats: Tolerant patients' donor-specific Tregs expanded beyond overall Tregs, suggesting antigen-driven growth. The small number of patients limits these findings pending further validation. Biological reproducibility was not directly addressed in this study.

The V end lost 4 bases, the J end lost 0 bases, and 12 bases lay between the germline ends. This CDR3 spans 16 amino acids. Germline CDR1 LGHNA, CDR2 YSLEER. The nonmyeloablative bone marrow transplants came from related graft donors, with transient mixed chimerism. Thawed PBMCs were FACS-sorted into unstimulated CD4+CD25+CD127- regulatory T cells, CD4+CD25- non-regulatory cells, CD4 and CD8 cells. Assay: immunoSEQ multiplex PCR; the TCRdb copy retains only in-frame clones and omits some. The sample has about 100,000 clones, 93% seen once. Sequences were derived from CD4+ T cells from blood (PBMCs), sampled 12 months after the transplant. The receptor was derived from a human patient who received a combined kidney and bone marrow transplant. The graft donor may have contributed some T cells. This chain connects TRBV4-3 to TRBJ1-4; perhaps TRBD1 as D (6 bases). CDR3 loop: CASSLQGGATNEKLFF. DNA for the CDR3: TGCGCCAGCAGCCTACAGGGTGGCGCAACTAATGAAAAACTGTTTTTT.